The TCR beta chain under discussion was sequenced for a study of blood T cell repertoires in COVID-19. Study details: Researchers got acute and convalescent COVID-19 samples from the United States, Italy and Spain.

Method: immunoSEQ multiplex PCR; TCRdb's copy keeps in-frame clones and lacks some. The sample shows tens of thousands of clones, about 91% of them seen only once. The sequenced sample was peripheral blood. This clonotype was obtained from a man aged 50-60 years with active COVID-19.

The CDR3: CASSTGYTEAFF. The CDR3 nucleotides read TGTGCCAGTAGTACCGGGTACACTGAAGCTTTCTTT. The chain has TRBV19 and TRBJ1-1, with D uncertain. The germline V gene has CDR1 LNHDA and CDR2 SQIVND (reference sequence). This CDR3 has 12 residues. Trimming left V 4 bases short and J 3 bases short, with 6 bases between. The entire variable domain, with the rest obtained from reference TRBV19 and TRBJ1-1, is as follows: DGGITQSPKYLFRKEGQNVTLSCEQNLNHDAMYWYRQDPGQGLRLIYYSQIVNDFQKGDIAEGYSVSREKKESFPLTVTSAQKNPTAFYLCASSTGYTEAFFGQGTRLTVV.